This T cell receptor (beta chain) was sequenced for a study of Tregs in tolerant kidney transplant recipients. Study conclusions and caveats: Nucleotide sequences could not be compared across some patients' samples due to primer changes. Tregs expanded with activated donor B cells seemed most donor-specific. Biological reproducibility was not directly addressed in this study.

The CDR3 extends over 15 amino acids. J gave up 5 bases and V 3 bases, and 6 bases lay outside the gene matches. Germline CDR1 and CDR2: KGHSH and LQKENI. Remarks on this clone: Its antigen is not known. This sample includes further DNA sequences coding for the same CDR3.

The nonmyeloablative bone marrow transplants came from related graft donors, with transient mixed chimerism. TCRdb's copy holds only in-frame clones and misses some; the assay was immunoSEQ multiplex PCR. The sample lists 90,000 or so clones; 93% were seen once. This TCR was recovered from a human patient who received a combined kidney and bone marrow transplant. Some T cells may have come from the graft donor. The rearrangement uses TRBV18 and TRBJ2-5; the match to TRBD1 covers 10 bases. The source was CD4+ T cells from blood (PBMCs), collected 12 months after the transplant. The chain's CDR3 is CASSPSDRGSETQYF. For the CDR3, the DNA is TGTGCCAGCTCACCGTCGGACAGGGGGAGCGAGACCCAGTACTTC.